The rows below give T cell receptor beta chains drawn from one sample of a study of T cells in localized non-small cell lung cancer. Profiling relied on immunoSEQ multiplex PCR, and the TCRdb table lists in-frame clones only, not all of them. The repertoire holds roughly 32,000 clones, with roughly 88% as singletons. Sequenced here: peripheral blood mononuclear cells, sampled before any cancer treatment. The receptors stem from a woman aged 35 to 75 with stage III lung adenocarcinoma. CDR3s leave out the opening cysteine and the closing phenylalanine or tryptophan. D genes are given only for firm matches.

ASSQEVRGPFGNTIY,TRBV4-2,TRBJ1-3,NA
ATTLNTEAF,TRBV19,TRBJ1-1,NA
ASSYSGEYGYT,TRBV6-6,TRBJ1-2,NA
ASSLEMNTEAF,TRBV7-3,TRBJ1-1,NA
ASSSRDRGHYGYT,TRBV5-4,TRBJ1-2,TRBD1
ASSSMTSDEQF,TRBV5-1,TRBJ2-1,TRBD2
ASSLIGPGPQH,TRBV4-1,TRBJ1-5,NA
SVAMTSGGYEQY,TRBV29-1,TRBJ2-7,TRBD2
ASSYTGLGNQPQH,TRBV6-6,TRBJ1-5,NA
ASSLGRQFTDTQY,TRBV11-2,TRBJ2-3,NA
ASSQTAGGDTDTQY,TRBV5-4,TRBJ2-3,TRBD2
ASRDDRGLGETQY,TRBV5-1,TRBJ2-5,TRBD1
ASSLVSSMLNTGELF,TRBV7-8,TRBJ2-2,NA
ASSVRGDNEQF,TRBV6-6,TRBJ2-1,NA
ASSLTTGNTIY,TRBV5-1,TRBJ1-3,NA
AWSVRGGIRGQY,TRBV30,TRBJ2-7,NA
ATSRDPGATNSPLH,TRBV15,TRBJ1-6,NA